This TCR beta chain was recorded in a study of control samples from healthy donors and cancer patients. Sequencing used immunoSEQ multiplex PCR; TCRdb keeps in-frame clones, though not all of them. This sample yields fewer than 200,000 clones, of which 85% to 90% are seen a single time; more than 1.3% belongs to the top ten. The germline V gene encodes CDR1 SQVTM and CDR2 ANQGSEA. The germline V and J ends were trimmed by 6 bases and 1 base, with 9 bases remaining between them. The CDR3 contains 13 residues. The chain carries TRBV29-1 and TRBJ2-2; no reliable D call. The TCR sequence derives from a woman aged 45-60 years in good health. The source material was blood. The CDR3 DNA reads TGCAGCGTCTCTCTAGTGAACACCGGGGAGCTGTTTTTT. It encodes CSVSLVNTGELFF.